The rows below give T cell receptor beta chains drawn from one sample of a study of vaccination and CD4 T cells after COVID-19. In TCRdb, the PCR reads were re-called with MiXCR into one record per CDR3 protein. The sample holds about 14,000 distinct CDR3 sequences, 50% to 65% seen once. The antigens for these receptors are not known. The sequencing here drew on CD4+ T cells from blood, cultured in vitro, taken before SARS-CoV-2 vaccination. These receptor sequences come from a human donor who had recovered from COVID-19. Each CDR3 is given with its conserved first and last residue. Fields, in order: clone size, D gene, V gene, J gene, CDR3 DNA, CDR3 protein. D genes are given only for firm matches. The size of a clone is reported for some rows only, either as once, few or many, or as a class for expanded clones.

size: NA; D: TRBD1; V: TRBV11-2; J: TRBJ1-1; DNA: TGTGCCAGCAGCATAAGACAGGGGAAGAGCACTGAAGCTTTCTTT; CDR3: CASSIRQGKSTEAFF
size: NA; D: TRBD1; V: TRBV19; J: TRBJ1-5; DNA: TGTGCCAGTAGTATAGCGTACAGGGGGAATCAGCCCCAGCATTTT; CDR3: CASSIAYRGNQPQHF
size: NA; D: NA; V: TRBV20-1; J: TRBJ2-2; DNA: TGCAGTGCTAGTCGGACGGCCGGGGAGCTGTTTTTT; CDR3: CSASRTAGELFF
size: few; D: TRBD1; V: TRBV2; J: TRBJ1-6; DNA: TGTGCCAGCAGTGAGGTGGGACAGCAGCATTCACCCCTCCACTTT; CDR3: CASSEVGQQHSPLHF
size: NA; D: TRBD2; V: TRBV6-5; J: TRBJ2-1; DNA: TGTGCCAGCAGTTACTCCGACGCGGGAGCACAGTTCTTC; CDR3: CASSYSDAGAQFF
size: few; D: NA; V: TRBV19; J: TRBJ1-5; DNA: TGTGCCAGTAGTATTACGTCCCGGGGTCAGCCCCAGCATTTT; CDR3: CASSITSRGQPQHF
size: NA; D: TRBD1; V: TRBV11-2; J: TRBJ2-5; DNA: TGTGCCAGCAGCAGGGGACAGGGAGAGACCCAGTACTTC; CDR3: CASSRGQGETQYF
size: NA; D: TRBD1; V: TRBV6-1; J: TRBJ2-3; DNA: TGTGCCAGCAGCCTCCTCGGACAGGGGAGCACAGATACGCAGTATTTT; CDR3: CASSLLGQGSTDTQYF
size: once; D: NA; V: TRBV7-2; J: TRBJ2-1; DNA: TGTGCCAGCAGCCCTAAGGAGCCGGGATGGCGTTACAATGAGCAGTTCTTC; CDR3: CASSPKEPGWRYNEQFF
size: NA; D: NA; V: TRBV21-1; J: TRBJ1-5; DNA: TGTGCCAGCAGCATTGACAGGCCCTTTAATCAGCCCCAGCATTTT; CDR3: CASSIDRPFNQPQHF
size: NA; D: NA; V: TRBV28; J: TRBJ1-6; DNA: TGTGCCAGCAGGCGGCGGGCTTCACCCCTCCACTTT; CDR3: CASRRRASPLHF
size: few; D: TRBD2; V: TRBV20-1; J: TRBJ2-5; DNA: TGCAGTGCTAGAGATAAAGGGGGCGCCGGGACTAGCGGGAGAGGAGAGACCCAGTACTTC; CDR3: CSARDKGGAGTSGRGETQYF
size: few; D: NA; V: TRBV27; J: TRBJ1-1; DNA: TGTGCCAGCGAGGACACTGAAGCTTTCTTT; CDR3: CASEDTEAFF
size: NA; D: TRBD2; V: TRBV12-3/TRBV12-4; J: TRBJ2-2; DNA: TGTGCCAGCCGCCGGACTAGCGCAGTCACCGGGGAGCTGTTTTTT; CDR3: CASRRTSAVTGELFF
size: NA; D: NA; V: TRBV28; J: TRBJ1-4; DNA: TGTGTCAGCAGTTGGACTGAGGGAAAACTGTTTTTT; CDR3: CVSSWTEGKLFF
size: few; D: TRBD1; V: TRBV6-1; J: TRBJ2-3; DNA: TGTGCCAGCAGCCCGGGACAGGGAAGAGAGCCTAGCACAGATACGCAGTATTTT; CDR3: CASSPGQGREPSTDTQYF
size: NA; D: NA; V: TRBV6-5; J: TRBJ1-4; DNA: TGTGCCAGCAGTTTCGGGGCTGAAGGGGCCGGCGAAAAACTGTTTTTT; CDR3: CASSFGAEGAGEKLFF
size: NA; D: NA; V: TRBV24-1; J: TRBJ2-2; DNA: TGTGCCACCGGATGGGGGGCAGCCGGGGAGCTGTTTTTT; CDR3: CATGWGAAGELFF
size: NA; D: NA; V: TRBV28; J: TRBJ1-2; DNA: TGTGCCAGCAGTCGGAACAATGGAGGGGCGTACACCTTC; CDR3: CASSRNNGGAYTF
size: NA; D: NA; V: TRBV20-1; J: TRBJ2-5; DNA: TGCAGTGCTATCCAAACAGGGAGTCGGGAGACCCAGTACTTC; CDR3: CSAIQTGSRETQYF
size: NA; D: TRBD1; V: TRBV7-2; J: TRBJ1-2; DNA: TGTGCCAGCAGCCCCCCGGGGACAGGGACGTTTGGCTACACCTTC; CDR3: CASSPPGTGTFGYTF
size: NA; D: TRBD1; V: TRBV28; J: TRBJ2-3; DNA: TGTGCCAGCAGTGAGGGACAGGGGTACACAGATACGCAGTATTTT; CDR3: CASSEGQGYTDTQYF
size: NA; D: NA; V: TRBV6-2/TRBV6-3; J: TRBJ1-3; DNA: TGTGCCAGCAGTTACTCGACGGGAAACACCATATATTTT; CDR3: CASSYSTGNTIYF
size: NA; D: NA; V: TRBV24-1; J: TRBJ2-1; DNA: TGTGCCACCAGTGACCCCAGCGGGCGCTCCTACAATGAGCAGTTCTTC; CDR3: CATSDPSGRSYNEQFF
size: NA; D: TRBD2; V: TRBV20-1; J: TRBJ2-1; DNA: TGCAGTGCCGCGTCCCCCCTGCGACTAGCGGGCTCCTACAATGAGCAGTTCTTC; CDR3: CSAASPLRLAGSYNEQFF
size: NA; D: TRBD2; V: TRBV20-1; J: TRBJ2-3; DNA: TGCAGTGCCCACGGCGGGGGTGCAGATACGCAGTATTTT; CDR3: CSAHGGGADTQYF